The next 17 T cell receptor beta chains were all read from a single sample in a study of CD8 T cells in Susac syndrome. Random hexamers were used to reverse transcribe the RNA input (about 0.5 to 1 ug). TCRdb itself ran the immunoSEQ multiplex PCR reads through MiXCR, one entry per CDR3 protein. The data show more than 130,000 distinct CDR3 sequences, with over 85% seen just once and 0.25% to 0.3% held by the top ten. Sequenced sample: CD8+ T cells from PBMCs. The receptor set was obtained from a human donor in good health.

V usage is TRBV29-1 and J usage is TRBJ2-5; 9 bases map to TRBD2. The CDR3 loop spans 16 amino acids. CDR1 is SQVTM and CDR2 is ANQGSEA in the germline V gene. The V gene end was trimmed by 0 bases and the J gene end by 6 bases; junction bases not matched to a gene: 11. This chain's CDR3 is CSVEDPEAGGKKTQYF. The CDR3 DNA follows: TGCAGCGTTGAAGACCCCGAGGCGGGAGGGAAGAAGACCCAGTACTTC.

This chain connects TRBV7-9 to TRBJ1-2, with no clear D. The CDR3 consists of 14 residues. V was clipped by 6 bases and J by 8 bases, with 19 bases between them. Per germline, CDR1 SEHNR and CDR2 FQNEAQ (reference sequence). For the CDR3, the DNA is TGTGCCAGCAGACCTACGGACGGATCTGCCGGCTACACCTTC. Residues: CASRPTDGSAGYTF.

This sequence joins TRBV5-6 and TRBJ2-7, with 7 bases matching TRBD1. Germline lookup yields CDR1 SGHDT and CDR2 YYEEEE. The CDR3 consists of 13 residues. V lost 2 bases to trimming and J lost 2 bases; unmatched junction nucleotides: 1. Here the CDR3 reads CASSFTGAYEQYF. CDR3 nucleotides: TGTGCCAGCAGCTTCACAGGGGCCTACGAGCAGTACTTC.

CDR3 protein: CASSRGVDQPQHF. For the CDR3, the DNA is TGTGCCAGCAGCAGGGGGGTTGATCAGCCCCAGCATTTT. This chain connects TRBV28 to TRBJ1-5; TRBD1 aligns across 7 bases. The ends lost 6 bases at V and 5 bases at J; junction bases unmatched: 4. The CDR3 consists of 13 residues. Germline CDR1 is MDHEN and CDR2 is SYDVKM.

This clonotype was picked up one time. J is TRBJ2-1 and V is TRBV29-1; 11 nucleotides agree with TRBD2. The CDR3 runs 13 residues. V lost 6 bases, J lost 5 bases, and 3 bases stayed unmatched. Germline assignment: CDR1 SQVTM and CDR2 ANQGSEA. The CDR3 region is CSVAGLADNEQFF. CDR3 sequence (DNA): TGCAGCGTCGCGGGACTAGCGGACAATGAGCAGTTCTTC.

The chain couples TRBV9 to TRBJ2-7; 8 nucleotides align to TRBD2. Germline V gene lookup returns CDR1 SGDLS and CDR2 YYNGEE. Unmatched junction bases numbered 8, after V lost 2 bases and J lost 4 bases. CDR3 length equals 15 residues. This CDR3 reads CASSVGAAGVYEQYF. The CDR3 DNA sequence: TGTGCCAGCAGCGTCGGAGCAGCGGGAGTTTACGAGCAGTACTTC. The full variable domain, in which reference TRBV9 and TRBJ2-7 provide the parts outside the CDR3, is DSGVTQTPKHLITATGQRVTLRCSPRSGDLSVYWYQQSLDQGLQFLIQYYNGEERAKGNILERFSAQQFPDLHSELNLSSLELGDSALYFCASSVGAAGVYEQYFGPGTRLTVT.

CDR3 sequence reads: CASSLLASGELFF. In nucleotides, the CDR3 is TGTGCCAGCAGCTTATTGGCGTCCGGGGAGCTGTTTTTT. The genes are TRBV7-9 and TRBJ2-2; D unclear. The V gene lost 2 bases and the J gene lost 6 bases, with 7 bases spanning the gap. Germline V lookup: CDR1 SEHNR, CDR2 FQNEAQ (reference sequence). The length of the CDR3 is 13 residues.

This sequence joins TRBV28 and TRBJ2-1; 7 nucleotides align to TRBD1. The CDR3 contains 14 residues. Germline V CDR1 and CDR2: MDHEN, SYDVKM. After removal of 9 bases from V and 7 bases from J, the junction contained 12 bases not matched to a gene. The CDR3 sequence: CARPGTDGGNEQFF. Written as DNA, the CDR3 is TGTGCCAGACCCGGGACAGATGGTGGGAATGAGCAGTTCTTC.

The chain recombines TRBV11-1 with TRBJ2-2; 8 bases are shared with TRBD1. This CDR3 comprises 14 residues. V gave up 3 bases and J gave up 3 bases; unmatched junction bases: 0. Germline V CDR1 and CDR2: SGHAT, FQDESV (reference sequence). The CDR3 reads CASSLDRDTGELFF. The CDR3 DNA follows: TGTGCCAGCAGCTTGGACAGGGACACCGGGGAGCTGTTTTTT.

V usage is TRBV30 and J usage is TRBJ1-1; 8 nucleotides match TRBD1. V shed 7 bases, J shed 8 bases, and the junction held 6 bases outside the gene matches. This CDR3 contains 11 residues. The germline gives CDR1 GTSNPN, CDR2 SVGIG (reference sequence). CDR3 DNA: TGTGCCTCTACAGGGGGTTGGGAAGCTTTCTTT. As protein: CASTGGWEAFF.

V gene TRBV27 combines with J gene TRBJ2-5; D might be TRBD2 (5 bases). The germline V gene has CDR1 MNHEY and CDR2 SMNVEV (reference sequence). V lost 5 bases and J 0 bases, leaving 7 bases between the germline ends. The CDR3 is made up of 13 amino acids. This CDR3 reads CASSEADQETQYF. As DNA, the CDR3 is TGTGCCAGCAGTGAAGCGGACCAAGAGACCCAGTACTTC.

This chain joins TRBV3-1 and TRBJ2-2; no firm D call. The V gene's germline CDR1 is LGHDT and CDR2 YNNKEL (reference sequence). V lost 4 bases and J lost 2, with 11 bases in between. CDR3 length equals 15 residues. CDR3 protein: CASSRVESNTGELFF. The DNA for the CDR3 is TGTGCCAGCAGCCGCGTCGAGAGTAACACCGGGGAGCTGTTTTTT.

The rearrangement links TRBV29-1 to TRBJ2-3, with TRBD1 identical over 7 bases. Trimming cost V 6 bases and J 4 bases; bases outside gene matches: 7. Germline CDR1 is SQVTM and CDR2 is ANQGSEA. The CDR3 is made up of 13 amino acids. The CDR3: CSVLTGKADTQYF. DNA for the CDR3: TGCAGCGTCTTGACAGGGAAAGCAGATACGCAGTATTTT.

The genes are TRBV30 and TRBJ2-7; weak D call: TRBD2 (5 bases). Germline CDR1 is GTSNPN and CDR2 is SVGIG (reference sequence). The V end lost 0 bases, the J end lost 2 bases, and 8 bases lay between the germline ends. The CDR3 has 13 amino acids. CDR3 loop: CAWSVTGAYEQYF. The CDR3 DNA is TGTGCCTGGAGTGTTACCGGGGCCTACGAGCAGTACTTC. Based on the CDR3 plus reference TRBV30 and TRBJ2-7, the full variable domain is SQTIHQWPATLVQPVGSPLSLECTVEGTSNPNLYWYRQAAGRGLQLLFYSVGIGQISSEVPQNLSASRPQDRQFILSSKKLLLSDSGFYLCAWSVTGAYEQYFGPGTRLTVT.

The chain employs TRBV19 and TRBJ2-2; 7 bases align to TRBD1. Trimming cost V 3 bases and J 3 bases; bases outside gene matches: 1. CDR3 length: 14 residues. The germline gives CDR1 LNHDA, CDR2 SQIVND (reference sequence). CDR3 DNA: TGTGCCAGTAGTATGGGGACAGACACCGGGGAGCTGTTTTTT. Translating gives CASSMGTDTGELFF.

The chain is built from TRBV5-1 and TRBJ2-7; 14 bases fit TRBD2. This CDR3 has 16 residues. Germline V gene data show CDR1 as SGHRS and CDR2 as YFSETQ. Germline trimming cut 4 bases from V and 4 bases from J; bases unmatched to any gene: 7. CDR3: CASSLGTSGSLYEQYF. CDR3 in DNA: TGCGCCAGCAGCCTAGGGACTAGCGGGAGTTTGTACGAGCAGTACTTC.

This clonotype was picked up a small number of times. The chain is built from TRBV9 and TRBJ2-7, with 14 bases that match TRBD2. The CDR3 consists of 14 residues. CDR1 is SGDLS and CDR2 is YYNGEE in the germline V gene. V shed 3 bases, J shed 5 bases, and the junction held 1 base outside the gene matches. The CDR3 is CASSAGLAGDEQYF. The CDR3, as DNA: TGTGCCAGCAGCGCGGGACTAGCGGGAGACGAGCAGTACTTC.